This T cell receptor beta chain is from a study of cytomegalovirus exposure and HLA in healthy donors. V was shortened by 4 bases and J by 2 bases, with 11 bases between the two germline ends. CDR1 and CDR2 from the germline V gene are LGHNA and YNFKEQ. The CDR3 contains 15 residues. It was with 60 Vbeta and 13 Jbeta primers that the PCR ran. Libraries were prepared by immunoSEQ multiplex PCR; TCRdb keeps only in-frame clonotypes and omits some of them. Of 120,000 or so clones listed, over 65% were seen once; the top ten hold about 1.8%. Of note for this clone: Its matching antigen is unknown.

Study results and limitations: As a later analysis showed, a missense DCLRE1C variant was linked to trimming of TCR beta V- and J-genes.

The TCR originated in a man in his late teens or twenties in good health and CMV-seronegative. The chain combines TRBV4-2 with TRBJ1-4, with D unresolved. Material: PBMCs. CDR3 in DNA: TGTGCCAGCAGCCTGCCCGAAGCGACTAATGAAAAACTGTTTTTT. It is translated as CASSLPEATNEKLFF.